This TCR beta chain was sequenced during a study of blood T cell repertoires in COVID-19. Study-level background: Italy, Spain and the United States were the sources of the convalescent and acute COVID-19 samples. T cells, B-cell-depleted T cells, or PBMCs supplied cDNA or gDNA.

Recruited during active infection, patients (from Seattle) were subsequently followed longitudinally. The count of this clone is one. Original data processing: Reference gene primer amplification in the assay estimated nucleated cell counts. Only in-frame clones appear in the TCRdb table, and some are missing; sequencing was by immunoSEQ multiplex PCR. V, J and clone size reflect that table, while D and trimming were determined from the DNA. The sample records 250,000 to 400,000 clones, approximately 88% being singletons. This CDR3 region has 17 residues. In germline, CDR1 is MDHEN, CDR2 SYDVKM. The J segment lost 4 bases and the V segment lost 5 bases, leaving 14 bases of the junction unmatched.

The sample comprised peripheral blood. This receptor was identified in a woman aged 25 to 39 with COVID-19, enrolled during active disease. The chain links TRBV28 to TRBJ2-5; 9 nucleotides line up with TRBD2. CDR3 protein: CASSALMRGGRGETQYF. The CDR3 DNA reads TGTGCCAGCAGTGCCCTAATGCGGGGGGGACGAGGAGAGACCCAGTACTTC.